This T cell receptor (beta chain) appears in the sequencing data of a study of blood T cells in healthy people across ages. Then a second PCR, running roughly 7 to 11 cycles, was carried out with a sample-barcoded 5' primer and a J-beta primer mix. Each cDNA molecule was tagged by a template-switch adaptor with 12 random nucleotides. TCRdb itself ran the 5' RACE reads through MiXCR, one entry per CDR3 protein. The sample gives 650,000 to 1,000,000 distinct CDR3 sequences, around 36% of which show up once; around 13% is in the top ten. Germline CDR1 is SGHDN and CDR2 is FVKESK. Trimming removed 2 bases at V and 0 bases at J, with 13 bases between. The CDR3 is 16 residues long. Notes on this clonotype: Its antigen is as yet unknown.

Study observations and caveats: Any conclusive comparison of naive versus antigen-experienced cells was prevented by using unsorted PBMCs.

V is TRBV14 and J is TRBJ1-1, with a weak D call TRBD1 (5 bases). Sequencing input: blood. This sequence was found in a man aged 18-30 years in good health. The CDR3 DNA follows: TGTGCCAGCAGCCAAATGTTTGGGGCAATGAACACTGAAGCTTTCTTT. The encoded protein is CASSQMFGAMNTEAFF. Full variable domain (rest looked up from reference TRBV14 and TRBJ1-1): EAGVTQFPSHSVIEKGQTVTLRCDPISGHDNLYWYRRVMGKEIKFLLHFVKESKQDESGMPNNRFLAERTGGTYSTLKVQPAELEDSGVYFCASSQMFGAMNTEAFFGQGTRLTVV.